The present entry profiles one T cell receptor (beta chain) with its context. The junction differs from germline at one of its ends, possibly a read error. This record belongs to a study of regulatory T cells in long-lasting Graves disease. Relying on iRepertoire HTBI primers and Arm-PCR of CDR3 regions, the team built TCR beta libraries. A single record per CDR3 protein comes from TCRdb applying MiXCR to the multiplex PCR reads. The sample records over 300,000 distinct CDR3 sequences, about a sixth being singletons. Time point in this sample: newly diagnosed GD, antithyroid drugs for less than 3 months. PBMC RNA served as the TCR library source. The sequences come from peripheral blood mononuclear cells (PBMCs), collected at new diagnosis, from a patient treated with antithyroid drugs. The TCR was taken from a female donor with Graves disease.

CDR3 nucleotides: TGTGCCAGCAGCTTAGTCTTGGCGGGAGGGCGTCCGACCGGGGAGCAGTTTTTT. It translates to CASSLVLAGGRPTGEQFF. The chain carries TRBV7-2 and TRBJ2-2, with TRBD2 identical over 9 bases. This CDR3 comprises 18 residues. Germline loops: CDR1 SGHTA, CDR2 FQGNSA.